The 2 T cell receptor beta chains presented below share a single source sample, sequenced in a study of T cells in Graves' hyperthyroidism and ophthalmopathy. Amplification yielded TCR beta CDR3 regions, with RNA transcripts as the source. HTBI primers drove first-round RT-PCR of the TCR CDR3. MiXCR, run by TCRdb on the multiplex PCR reads, gives a single entry per CDR3 protein. The data show around 300,000 distinct CDR3 sequences, with 14% seen just once and about 22% held by the top ten. Sequenced material: blood. Every receptor here comes from a woman in her twenties or thirties with Graves' hyperthyroidism.

This clonotype was observed a few times. The gene calls are TRBV20-1 and TRBJ2-7; unclear D gene. Trimming cost V 1 base and J 2 bases, with 12 bases left between them. The CDR3 is 14 amino acids. Germline CDR1 DFQATT, CDR2 SNEGSKA (reference sequence). CDR3 loop: CSARAPVGAYEQYF. CDR3 bases: TGCAGTGCTAGAGCCCCGGTTGGTGCCTACGAGCAGTACTTC.

Ten or more counts support this clonotype. The rearrangement links TRBV28 to TRBJ2-1, with unresolved D. The CDR3 is made up of 12 amino acids. V was pared by 5 bases and J by 7 bases, with 9 bases between. Germline loops: CDR1 MDHEN, CDR2 SYDVKM. The CDR3 loop is CASSPNGNEQFF. The CDR3, as DNA: TGTGCCAGCAGTCCTAATGGAAATGAGCAGTTCTTC.